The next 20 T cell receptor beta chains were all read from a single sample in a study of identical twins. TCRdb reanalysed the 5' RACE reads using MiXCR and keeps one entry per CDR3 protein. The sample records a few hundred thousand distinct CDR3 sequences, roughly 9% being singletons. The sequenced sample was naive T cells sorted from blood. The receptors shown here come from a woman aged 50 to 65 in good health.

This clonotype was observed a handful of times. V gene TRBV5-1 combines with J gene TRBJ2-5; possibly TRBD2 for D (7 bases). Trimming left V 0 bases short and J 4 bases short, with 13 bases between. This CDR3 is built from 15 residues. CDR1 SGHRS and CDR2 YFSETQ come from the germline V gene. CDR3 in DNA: TGCGCCAGCAGCTTGGCCAGGGGCGGGAGAGAGACCCAGTACTTC. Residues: CASSLARGGRETQYF.

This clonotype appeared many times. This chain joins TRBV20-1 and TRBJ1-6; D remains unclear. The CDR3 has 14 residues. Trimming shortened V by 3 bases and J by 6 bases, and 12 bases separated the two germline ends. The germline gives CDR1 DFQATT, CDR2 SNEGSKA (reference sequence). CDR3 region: CSASRQERNSPLHF. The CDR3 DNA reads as TGCAGTGCTAGTCGTCAGGAGCGTAATTCACCCCTCCACTTT.

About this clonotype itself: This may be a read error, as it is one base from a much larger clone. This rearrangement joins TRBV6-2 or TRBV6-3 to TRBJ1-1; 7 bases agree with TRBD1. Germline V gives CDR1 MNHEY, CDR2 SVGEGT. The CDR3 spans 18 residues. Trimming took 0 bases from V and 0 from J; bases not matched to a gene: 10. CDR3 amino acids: CASSYSAKGQEVNTEAFF. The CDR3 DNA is TGTGCCAGCAGTTACTCTGCCAAAGGACAGGAGGTGAACACTGAAGCTTTCTTT.

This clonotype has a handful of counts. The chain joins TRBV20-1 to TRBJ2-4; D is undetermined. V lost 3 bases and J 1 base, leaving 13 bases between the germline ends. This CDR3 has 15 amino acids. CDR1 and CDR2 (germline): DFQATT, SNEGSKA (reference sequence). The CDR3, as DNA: TGCAGTGCTAGTGGACCCTCCCGGGCCAAAAACATTCAGTACTTC. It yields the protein CSASGPSRAKNIQYF.

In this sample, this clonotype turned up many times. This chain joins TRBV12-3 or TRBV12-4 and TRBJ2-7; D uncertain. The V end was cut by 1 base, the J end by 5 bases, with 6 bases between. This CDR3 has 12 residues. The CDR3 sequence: CASSLGFNEQYV. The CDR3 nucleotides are TGTGCCAGCAGTTTAGGGTTTAACGAGCAGTACGTC.

CDR3: CASSSDRLAGVSGELFF. CDR3 DNA: TGTGCCAGCAGTTCTGACCGGCTAGCGGGAGTTTCTGGGGAGCTGTTTTTT. The V gene is TRBV12-3 or TRBV12-4, the J gene TRBJ2-2; TRBD2 aligns across 10 bases. This CDR3 has 17 amino acids. Trimming removed 4 bases from V and 8 bases from J; junction bases left unmatched: 13.

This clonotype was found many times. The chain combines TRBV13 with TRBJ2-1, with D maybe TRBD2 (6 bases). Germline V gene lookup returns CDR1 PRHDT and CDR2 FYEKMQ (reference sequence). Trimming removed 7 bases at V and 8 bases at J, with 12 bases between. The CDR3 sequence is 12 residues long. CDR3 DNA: TGTGCCAGCACCCGCGGAGGGGATGAGCAGTTCTTC. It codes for CASTRGGDEQFF.

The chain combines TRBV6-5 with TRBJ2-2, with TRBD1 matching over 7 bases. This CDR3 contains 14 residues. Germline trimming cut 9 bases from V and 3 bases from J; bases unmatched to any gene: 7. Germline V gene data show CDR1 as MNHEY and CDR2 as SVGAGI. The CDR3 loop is CASNRDSYTGELFF. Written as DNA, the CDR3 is TGTGCCAGTAATCGGGACAGCTACACCGGGGAGCTGTTTTTT.

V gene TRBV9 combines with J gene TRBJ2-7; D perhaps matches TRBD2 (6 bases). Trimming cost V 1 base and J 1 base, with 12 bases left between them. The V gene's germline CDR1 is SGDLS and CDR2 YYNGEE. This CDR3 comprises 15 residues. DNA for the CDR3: TGTGCCAGCAGCGTATGGGGGACTGGGTCCTACGAGCAGTACTTC. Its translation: CASSVWGTGSYEQYF.

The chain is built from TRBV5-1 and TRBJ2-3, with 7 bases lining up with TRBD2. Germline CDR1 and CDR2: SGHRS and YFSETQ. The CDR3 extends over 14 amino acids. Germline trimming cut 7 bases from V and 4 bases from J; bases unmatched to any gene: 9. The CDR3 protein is CASRRTSAADTQYF. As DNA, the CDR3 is TGCGCCAGCCGTCGAACTAGCGCGGCAGATACGCAGTATTTT. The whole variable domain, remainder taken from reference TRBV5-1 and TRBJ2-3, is KAGVTQTPRYLIKTRGQQVTLSCSPISGHRSVSWYQQTPGQGLQFLFEYFSETQRNKGNFPGRFSGRQFSNSRSEMNVSTLELGDSALYLCASRRTSAADTQYFGPGTRLTVL.

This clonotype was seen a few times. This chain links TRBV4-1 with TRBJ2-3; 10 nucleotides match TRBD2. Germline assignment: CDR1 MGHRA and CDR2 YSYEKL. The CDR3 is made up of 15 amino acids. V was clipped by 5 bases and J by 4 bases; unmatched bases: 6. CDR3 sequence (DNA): TGCGCCAGCAGCATCCTAGCGGGAGTGTCAGATACGCAGTATTTT. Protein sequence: CASSILAGVSDTQYF.

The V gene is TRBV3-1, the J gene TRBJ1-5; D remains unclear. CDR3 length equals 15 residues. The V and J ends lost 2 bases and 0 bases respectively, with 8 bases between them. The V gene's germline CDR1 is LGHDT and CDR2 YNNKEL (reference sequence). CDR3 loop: CASSQRSGSNQPQHF. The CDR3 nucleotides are TGTGCCAGCAGCCAAAGATCGGGTAGCAATCAGCCCCAGCATTTT.

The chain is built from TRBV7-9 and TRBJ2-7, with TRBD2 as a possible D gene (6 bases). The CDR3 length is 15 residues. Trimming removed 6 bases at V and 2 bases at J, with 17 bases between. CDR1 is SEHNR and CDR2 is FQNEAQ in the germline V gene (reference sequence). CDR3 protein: CASSSTGTPTYEQYV. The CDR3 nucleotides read TGTGCCAGCAGTTCTACCGGGACTCCAACCTACGAGCAGTACGTC.

The DNA of the CDR3 is TGTGCCAGCAGCTCGGTCCGACAGGGTTCTCTAGCGGGAGGGTGGAAGCAGTTCTTC. It translates to CASSSVRQGSLAGGWKQFF. The chain has TRBV7-3 and TRBJ2-1; 12 bases align to TRBD2. V lost 4 bases, J lost 11 bases, and 21 bases stayed unmatched. From germline, CDR1 is SGHTA and CDR2 FQGTGA. The CDR3 is made up of 19 amino acids.

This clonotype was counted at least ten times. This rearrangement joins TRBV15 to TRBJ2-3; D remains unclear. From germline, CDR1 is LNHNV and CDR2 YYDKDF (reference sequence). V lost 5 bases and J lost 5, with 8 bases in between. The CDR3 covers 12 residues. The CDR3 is CATSAVRDTQYF. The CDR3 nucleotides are TGTGCCACCAGCGCCGTGAGAGATACGCAGTATTTT. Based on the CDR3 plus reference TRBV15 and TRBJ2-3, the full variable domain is DAMVIQNPRYQVTQFGKPVTLSCSQTLNHNVMYWYQQKSSQAPKLLFHYYDKDFNNEADTPDNFQSRRPNTSFCFLDIRSPGLGDTAMYLCATSAVRDTQYFGPGTRLTVL.

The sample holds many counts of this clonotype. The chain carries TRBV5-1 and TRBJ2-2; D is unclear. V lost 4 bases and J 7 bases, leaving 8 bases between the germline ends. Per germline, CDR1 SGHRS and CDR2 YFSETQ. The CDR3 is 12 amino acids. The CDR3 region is CASSSHNGELFF. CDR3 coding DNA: TGCGCCAGCAGCAGCCATAACGGGGAGCTGTTTTTT.

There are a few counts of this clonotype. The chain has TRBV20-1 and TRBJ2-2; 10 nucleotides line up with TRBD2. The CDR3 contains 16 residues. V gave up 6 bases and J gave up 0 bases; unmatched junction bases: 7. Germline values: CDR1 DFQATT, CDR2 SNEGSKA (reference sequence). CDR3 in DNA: TGCAGTGCGAGACTAGCGGGCCCTTCGAACACCGGGGAGCTGTTTTTT. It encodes CSARLAGPSNTGELFF.

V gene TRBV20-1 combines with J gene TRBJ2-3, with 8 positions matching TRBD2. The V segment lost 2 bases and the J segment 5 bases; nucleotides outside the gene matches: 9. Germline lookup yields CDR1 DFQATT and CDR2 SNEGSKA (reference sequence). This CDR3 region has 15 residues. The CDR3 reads CSARRREGEVDTQYF. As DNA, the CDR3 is TGCAGTGCTAGACGTCGGGAGGGCGAGGTAGATACGCAGTATTTT.

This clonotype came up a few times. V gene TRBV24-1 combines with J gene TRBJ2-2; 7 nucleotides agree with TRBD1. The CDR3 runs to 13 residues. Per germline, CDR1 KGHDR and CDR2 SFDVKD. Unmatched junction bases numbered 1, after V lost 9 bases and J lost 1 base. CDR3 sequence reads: CATRDRNTGELFF. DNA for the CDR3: TGTGCCACCCGGGACAGGAACACCGGGGAGCTGTTTTTT.

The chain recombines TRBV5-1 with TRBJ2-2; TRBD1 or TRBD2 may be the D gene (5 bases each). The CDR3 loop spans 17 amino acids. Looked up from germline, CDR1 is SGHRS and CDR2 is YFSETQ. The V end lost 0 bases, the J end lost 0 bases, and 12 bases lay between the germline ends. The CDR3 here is CASSLGARGANTGELFF. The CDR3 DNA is TGCGCCAGCAGCTTGGGGGCCAGAGGGGCGAACACCGGGGAGCTGTTTTTT.